The subject of this entry is one T cell receptor (beta chain). The source of the sample is a study of blood T cell repertoires in COVID-19. The protocol was immunoSEQ multiplex PCR, while the TCRdb copy is restricted to in-frame clones and leaves out a portion. This table holds roughly 300,000 clones, around 90% found once. CDR3 length equals 16 residues. Germline CDR1 is SEHNR and CDR2 is FQNEAQ (reference sequence). J gave up 6 bases and V 4 bases, and 8 bases lay outside the gene matches. The TCR comes from a man between 18 and 29 years old with active or convalescent COVID-19. Sequencing input: peripheral blood. V and J are TRBV7-9 and TRBJ1-4; 10 bases match TRBD1. The CDR3, as DNA: TGTGCCAGCAGCTCCCCCAGCGGACAGGGGGATGAAAAACTGTTTTTT. Amino acid sequence: CASSSPSGQGDEKLFF. The variable domain in full, completed from reference TRBV7-9 and TRBJ1-4, reads DTGVSQNPRHKITKRGQNVTFRCDPISEHNRLYWYRQTLGQGPEFLTYFQNEAQLEKSRLLSDRFSAERPKGSFSTLEIQRTEQGDSAMYLCASSSPSGQGDEKLFFGSGTQLSVL.